In its sample, the clone carrying this TCR beta chain was seen once. The data were obtained in a study of OX40 agonist ivuxolimab in advanced cancers. Background on the study: Participants averaged approximately 65 years of age (range roughly 23 to 80) and were 82.7% male.

The CDR3 sequence is 15 residues long. Germline CDR1 and CDR2: MNHNY and SVGAGI (reference sequence). V dropped 2 bases and J dropped 2; count of bases not matched to a gene: 4. The method was immunoSEQ multiplex PCR; TCRdb's version includes in-frame clones alone and lacks a portion of them. This sample has 60,000 to 100,000 clones, with 92% found just once. This clonotype was sampled from an adult with an advanced solid tumor such as melanoma, head and neck, liver or kidney cancer. The chain carries TRBV6-6 and TRBJ2-3; 7 bases are a match to TRBD1. The starting material was CD4+ or CD8+ T cells sorted from blood, obtained in a trial of the OX40 agonist ivuxolimab. This CDR3 is CASSYGQDSTDTQYF. Written as DNA, the CDR3 is TGTGCCAGCAGTTACGGACAGGACTCCACAGATACGCAGTATTTT.